Below, 5 T cell receptor beta chains from the same sample are listed, as sequenced in a study of Ad26.COV2.S vaccination and SARS-CoV-2 variants. Treatment in this sample: over 15 received Ad26.COV2.S at low or high dose, single or two shots; 5 received placebo; per-sample allocation not given. Day 63 after the first vaccine or placebo injection was the time point for sampling. Profiled with immunoSEQ multiplex PCR; TCRdb holds only in-frame clones, not every one. The sample lists 350,000 to 450,000 clones; 83% were seen once. The material was peripheral blood, obtained in a trial of Ad26.COV2.S vaccine versus placebo. All receptors come from a person between 18 and 65 years old who received the Ad26.COV2.S COVID-19 vaccine or a placebo.

V and J are TRBV12-2 and TRBJ1-2. TRBV12-2 is a pseudogene segment. The CDR3 loop spans 14 amino acids. The CDR3 is CASRLDTSNYGYTF. Here the CDR3 DNA reads TGTGCAAGTCGCTTAGATACTTCTAACTATGGCTACACCTTC.

J is TRBJ2-1 and V is TRBV24-1, with 11 bases aligning to TRBD1. V was pared by 5 bases and J by 7 bases, with 6 bases of the junction left unmatched. The length of the CDR3 is 15 residues. Per germline, CDR1 KGHDR and CDR2 SFDVKD. The CDR3 nucleotides are TGTGCCACCAGTGCCGGGACAGGGGGGTCGAATGAGCAGTTCTTC. This gives the protein CATSAGTGGSNEQFF.

The chain links TRBV30 to TRBJ2-1, with 8 bases lining up with TRBD2. The trim removed 3 bases at V and 9 bases at J, leaving 4 bases unmatched. Germline CDR1 and CDR2: GTSNPN and SVGIG (reference sequence). The CDR3 has 12 amino acids. The CDR3: CAWRGAGGEQFF. The CDR3 region has the DNA TGTGCCTGGAGGGGCGCGGGAGGTGAGCAGTTCTTC.

V gene TRBV2 combines with J gene TRBJ1-2; D unresolved. Per germline, CDR1 SNHLY and CDR2 FYNNEI. This CDR3 has 12 amino acids. V shed 1 base and J shed 8 bases, with 8 bases lying between them. The CDR3 protein is CASSEVEWGYTF. CDR3 DNA: TGTGCCAGCAGTGAAGTAGAATGGGGCTACACCTTC. Based on the CDR3 plus reference TRBV2 and TRBJ1-2, the full variable domain is EPEVTQTPSHQVTQMGQEVILRCVPISNHLYFYWYRQILGQKVEFLVSFYNNEISEKSEIFDDQFSVERPDGSNFTLKIRSTKLEDSAMYFCASSEVEWGYTFGSGTRLTVV.

About this clone: Other DNA sequences within the sample encode an identical CDR3. The CDR3 sequence: CASSLSRNTEAFF. CDR3 bases: TGTGCCAGCAGTTTATCTAGGAACACTGAAGCTTTCTTT. The chain employs TRBV27 and TRBJ1-1; D uncertain. V was clipped by 0 bases and J by 1 base, with 3 bases between them. Germline V gene data show CDR1 as MNHEY and CDR2 as SMNVEV (reference sequence). The CDR3 is 13 residues long.